Below are 24 T cell receptor beta chains sequenced from a single sample in a study of shared clonotypes between healthy human individuals. The method was immunoSEQ multiplex PCR; TCRdb's version includes in-frame clones alone and lacks a portion of them. The table includes about 2.3 million clones, roughly 92% detected once. Material for sequencing was naive CD4+ T cells from PBMCs. The subset is: CD45RA+ positively selected. Receptor source: a man younger than 35 in good health. Some clones in this sample may be carry-over from other donors' samples.

The gene calls are TRBV2 and TRBJ2-2, with D uncertain. The germline CDR1 and CDR2 sequences are SNHLY and FYNNEI. The CDR3 is 15 amino acids. V was cut by 2 bases and J by 5 bases, with 12 bases left in between. The CDR3 bases are TGTGCCAGCAGTGAATATGGTTTTGAGACCGGGGAGCTGTTTTTT. Protein product: CASSEYGFETGELFF.

The chain recombines TRBV7-9 with TRBJ2-3; D is uncertain. The ends were cut back, 5 bases at V and 3 bases at J, with 9 bases in the middle. In germline, CDR1 is SEHNR, CDR2 FQNEAQ (reference sequence). This CDR3 contains 13 residues. CDR3 nucleotide sequence: TGTGCCAGCAGCCCCAGAGAGACAGATACGCAGTATTTT. It specifies CASSPRETDTQYF.

A word on this clone: Other DNA sequences in this sample translate to the same CDR3. The V call is TRBV20-1, the J call TRBJ2-7; D perhaps matches TRBD2 (5 bases). CDR3 length: 11 residues. CDR1 is DFQATT and CDR2 is SNEGSKA in the germline V gene (reference sequence). V shed 6 bases and J shed 6 bases, with 12 bases lying between them. The CDR3 DNA follows: TGCAGTGCCAGACGGGGATCCGAGCAGTACTTC. Protein: CSARRGSEQYF.

In this sample, this clone turned up once. The chain links TRBV18 to TRBJ1-1; 7 positions match TRBD1. Germline V gene lookup returns CDR1 KGHSH and CDR2 LQKENI. Trimming at V came to 6 bases and at J to 10 bases, leaving 14 bases not matched to a gene. The CDR3 runs 14 residues. The CDR3 DNA reads as TGTGCCAGCTCCCGGGGACAGCCCACGGGGGGAGCTTTCTTT. This encodes CASSRGQPTGGAFF. The variable domain in full, completed from reference TRBV18 and TRBJ1-1, reads NAGVMQNPRHLVRRRGQEARLRCSPMKGHSHVYWYRQLPEEGLKFMVYLQKENIIDESGMPKERFSAEFPKEGPSILRIQQVVRGDSAAYFCASSRGQPTGGAFFGQGTRLTVV.

The chain carries TRBV7-2 and TRBJ1-2, with 9 bases fitting TRBD1. Germline CDR1 is SGHTA and CDR2 is FQGNSA. The CDR3 is made up of 15 amino acids. V lost 4 bases and J lost 4; bases outside the gene matches: 7. The DNA for the CDR3 is TGTGCCAGCAGCTCCGGGACAGGGTCCGGCTATGGCTACACCTTC. Residues: CASSSGTGSGYGYTF.

The chain carries TRBV6-5 and TRBJ1-1; 7 bases line up with TRBD1. Germline CDR1 and CDR2: MNHEY and SVGAGI. J was trimmed by 6 bases and V by 8 bases; bases with no gene match: 6. CDR3 size: 12 residues. The CDR3 loop reads CASVSTGSEAFF. The CDR3 nucleotides read TGTGCCAGCGTTTCGACAGGGTCTGAAGCTTTCTTT.

The chain has TRBV28 and TRBJ2-4; a weak D match, TRBD1 (7 bases). CDR1 MDHEN and CDR2 SYDVKM come from the germline V gene. This CDR3 is 13 amino acids long. Trimming stripped 8 bases from V and 4 bases from J, with 12 bases between. CDR3 in DNA: TGTGCCAGCGCCCAGGGGGGTAAAAACATTCAGTACTTC. Its translation: CASAQGGKNIQYF.

This rearrangement joins TRBV5-1 to TRBJ2-5; 7 bases line up with TRBD1. J lost 7 bases, V lost 4 bases, and 13 bases had no gene match. This CDR3 region has 15 residues. Germline V gene data show CDR1 as SGHRS and CDR2 as YFSETQ. CDR3 DNA: TGCGCCAGCAGCCCCCGGACAGGTCGTCAGGGGACCCAGTACTTC. It codes for CASSPRTGRQGTQYF.

This chain connects TRBV11-2 to TRBJ1-3; possible D gene TRBD1, 5 bases. V was shortened by 5 bases and J by 6 bases, with 11 bases between the two germline ends. There are 13 residues in the CDR3. CDR1 SGHAT and CDR2 FQNNGV come from the germline V gene. The CDR3 region is CASSPGQANTIYF. The CDR3 DNA reads as TGTGCCAGCAGCCCCGGACAAGCAAACACCATATATTTT.

J is TRBJ2-2 and V is TRBV9; 7 bases match TRBD2. CDR1 and CDR2 (germline): SGDLS, YYNGEE. V lost 4 bases and J lost 3; bases outside the gene matches: 3. The CDR3 is 14 amino acids. The CDR3 loop reads CASSPAGYTGELFF. DNA of the CDR3: TGTGCCAGCAGCCCAGCGGGGTACACCGGGGAGCTGTTTTTT.

J is TRBJ2-7 and V is TRBV19; the match to TRBD2 covers 10 bases. J lost 4 bases, V lost 5 bases, and 20 bases had no gene match. This CDR3 spans 19 amino acids. Germline CDR1 LNHDA, CDR2 SQIVND (reference sequence). This chain's CDR3 is CASSFNLPRAGGSPYEQYF. In DNA form, the CDR3 reads TGTGCCAGTAGTTTTAATTTGCCGCGAGCGGGAGGGTCTCCATACGAGCAGTACTTC.

The rearrangement joins TRBV5-1 to TRBJ2-1, with 15 positions matching TRBD2. CDR1 SGHRS and CDR2 YFSETQ come from the germline V gene. The V segment lost 1 base and the J segment 6 bases; nucleotides outside the gene matches: 2. This CDR3 is built from 16 residues. The CDR3 loop reads CASSLKGLAGGNEQFF. The CDR3 nucleotides read TGCGCCAGCAGCTTGAAGGGACTAGCGGGAGGCAATGAGCAGTTCTTC.

The chain carries TRBV28 and TRBJ2-5, with D tentatively TRBD1 (5 bases). Judging by the DNA end, TRBJ2-7 fits better; the J call may be wrong. This CDR3 contains 14 residues. Germline CDR1 MDHEN, CDR2 SYDVKM. CDR3 region: CASSFLDNAYEQYF. The CDR3 nucleotides read TGTGCCAGCAGTTTTCTGGACAATGCCTACGAGCAGTACTTC.

The J gene is TRBJ2-3, the V gene TRBV29-1; tentatively, D is TRBD1 or TRBD2 (5 bases each). The CDR3 spans 12 residues. Germline V lookup: CDR1 SQVTM, CDR2 ANQGSEA. Between the trimmed V and J ends, which lost 0 bases and 10 bases, there was a span of 11 bases. CDR3 in DNA: TGCAGCGTTGAAGAAGCAGGGAGCTCGCAGTATTTT. This translates into CSVEEAGSSQYF.

As for this clone: Other DNA sequences in the sample encode the same CDR3. The chain joins TRBV28 to TRBJ1-2; D call uncertain. The length of the CDR3 is 12 residues. V lost 6 bases and J 2 bases, leaving 7 bases between the germline ends. Germline CDR1 is MDHEN and CDR2 is SYDVKM. The CDR3 is CASSRENYGYTF. The CDR3 DNA is TGTGCCAGCAGCCGAGAAAACTATGGCTACACCTTC.

The chain has TRBV5-1 and TRBJ1-4, with unresolved D. The CDR3 consists of 13 residues. Trimming took 0 bases from V and 6 from J, leaving 6 bases between them. Germline CDR1 reads SGHRS; CDR2 reads YFSETQ. This CDR3 reads CASSLDRYEKLFF. The CDR3 nucleotides are TGCGCCAGCAGCTTGGACAGATATGAAAAACTGTTTTTT.

The rearrangement joins TRBV19 to TRBJ2-1, with 9 bases matching TRBD2. The germline gives CDR1 LNHDA, CDR2 SQIVND (reference sequence). CDR3 length equals 16 residues. The V segment lost 3 bases and the J segment 4 bases; nucleotides outside the gene matches: 7. The CDR3 loop reads CASSINLAGPYNEQFF. The DNA of the CDR3 is TGTGCCAGTAGTATTAATCTAGCGGGACCATACAATGAGCAGTTCTTC.

V and J are TRBV4-1 and TRBJ2-3; 9 bases are shared with TRBD2. This CDR3 comprises 15 residues. The germline V gene encodes CDR1 MGHRA and CDR2 YSYEKL. Unmatched junction bases numbered 4, after V lost 1 base and J lost 5 bases. CDR3 sequence (DNA): TGCGCCAGCAGCCAAGTAGCGGGAGCCATAGATACGCAGTATTTT. Translating gives CASSQVAGAIDTQYF.

The V and J genes are TRBV7-2 and TRBJ2-5; D is unresolved. Looked up from germline, CDR1 is SGHTA and CDR2 is FQGNSA. The CDR3 has 14 residues. The V end was cut by 5 bases, the J end by 5 bases, with 15 bases between. The CDR3 spells CASSVRKVGETQYF. The CDR3 DNA follows: TGTGCCAGCAGCGTACGTAAAGTGGGGGAGACCCAGTACTTC. The complete variable domain, with remaining parts taken from reference TRBV7-2 and TRBJ2-5, reads GAGVSQSPSNKVTEKGKDVELRCDPISGHTALYWYRQSLGQGLEFLIYFQGNSAPDKSGLPSDRFSAERTGGSVSTLTIQRTQQEDSAVYLCASSVRKVGETQYFGPGTRLLVL.

The chain carries TRBV5-1 and TRBJ2-1, with D possibly TRBD2 on 5 matching bases. CDR3 length: 16 residues. Germline V gene lookup returns CDR1 SGHRS and CDR2 YFSETQ. The V end lost 0 bases, the J end lost 1 base, and 11 bases lay between the germline ends. The CDR3: CASSLGGVPSYNEQFF. CDR3 bases: TGCGCCAGCAGCTTGGGGGGAGTCCCTTCCTACAATGAGCAGTTCTTC.

DNA for the CDR3: TGCGCCAGCAGCGGGACTAGCGGGAGCCACGAGCAGTACTTC. Translation: CASSGTSGSHEQYF. The J gene is TRBJ2-5, the V gene TRBV10-2; TRBD2 matches at 14 bases. The J call may be in error: the DNA end matches TRBJ2-7 better. This CDR3 has 14 residues. Germline values: CDR1 WSHSY, CDR2 SAAADI.

The CDR3 region is CASSQWETSLSYNEQFF. Here the CDR3 DNA reads TGTGCCAGCAGCCAATGGGAGACTAGTTTGTCCTACAATGAGCAGTTCTTC. V and J are TRBV4-2 and TRBJ2-1, with D perhaps matching TRBD2 (6 bases). CDR3 size: 17 residues. The germline V gene has CDR1 LGHNA and CDR2 YNFKEQ. V shed 2 bases and J shed 1 base, with 15 bases lying between them.

This clone was detected a few times. V gene TRBV29-1 combines with J gene TRBJ1-1, with 7 bases matching TRBD1. This CDR3 is built from 12 residues. Germline V gene sequence: CDR1 SQVTM, CDR2 ANQGSEA. The CDR3 loop is CSTNQGDTEAFF. The CDR3 coding sequence is TGCAGTACTAACCAGGGGGATACTGAAGCTTTCTTT.

The chain has TRBV19 and TRBJ1-6; TRBD1 matches 7 bases. The CDR3 is 13 amino acids. CDR1 LNHDA and CDR2 SQIVND come from the germline V gene (reference sequence). V shed 6 bases and J 7 bases; nucleotides not matched to a gene: 3. Written as DNA, the CDR3 is TGTGCCAGTAGCGCAGGGGGAAATTCACCCCTCCACTTT. Protein sequence: CASSAGGNSPLHF.